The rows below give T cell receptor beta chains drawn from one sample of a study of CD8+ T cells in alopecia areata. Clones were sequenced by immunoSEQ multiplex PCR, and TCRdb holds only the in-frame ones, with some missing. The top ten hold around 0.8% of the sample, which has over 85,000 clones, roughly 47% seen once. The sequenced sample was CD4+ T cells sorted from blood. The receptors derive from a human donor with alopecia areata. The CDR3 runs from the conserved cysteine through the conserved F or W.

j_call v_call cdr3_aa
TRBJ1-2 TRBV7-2 CASSLRSYGYTF
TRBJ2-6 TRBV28 CASSLAGGANVLTF
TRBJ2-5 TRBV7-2 CASSLVAVETQYF
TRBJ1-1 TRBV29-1 CSVVAGANTEAFF
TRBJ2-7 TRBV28 CASRGGSGYEQYF
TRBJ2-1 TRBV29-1 CSVEEGHLTSAQQFF
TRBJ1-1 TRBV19 CATRDRDTEAFF
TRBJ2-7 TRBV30 CAHGGTGLNEQYF
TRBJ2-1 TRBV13 CASSSNRGRNEQFF
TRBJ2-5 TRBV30 CAWSRLANTQETQYF
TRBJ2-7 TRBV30 CAWKLAGGPEYF
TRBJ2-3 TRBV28 CASSQNGRVTDTQYF
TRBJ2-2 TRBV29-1 CSVGQGAHGGELFF
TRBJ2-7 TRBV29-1 CSVERVRGRGTYEQYF
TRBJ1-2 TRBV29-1 CSVEGARGQDGYTF
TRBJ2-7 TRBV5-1 CASSFPGTASSEQYF
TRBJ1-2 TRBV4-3 CANSVPGQRDGYTF
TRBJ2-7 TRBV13 CASSTGASYEQYF
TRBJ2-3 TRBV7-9 CASSSRAEGGDTQYF
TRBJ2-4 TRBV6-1 CASRPSGTYGSYF
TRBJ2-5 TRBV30 CAWSKGLGKAETQYF
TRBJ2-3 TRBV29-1 CSVTSGGEHTQYF
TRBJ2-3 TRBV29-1 CSGATGTGVDTQYF
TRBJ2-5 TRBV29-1 CSGMTGQQITQYF
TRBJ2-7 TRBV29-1 CSVRDSASGGPYEQYF
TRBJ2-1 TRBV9 CASSVVTTSYNEQFF
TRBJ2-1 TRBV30 CAWSVESTRHNEQFF
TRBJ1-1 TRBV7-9 CASSLARGSGTEAFF
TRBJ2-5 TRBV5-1 CASSRGERETQYF
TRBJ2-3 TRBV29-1 CSLGSLGADTQYF
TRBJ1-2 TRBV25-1 CASSDGNRGSYGYTF